The source of this T cell receptor (beta chain) is a study of cytomegalovirus exposure and HLA in healthy donors. The sample holds a few counts of this clone. Its antigen is not known. CDR1 is SGHRS and CDR2 is YFSETQ in the germline V gene. The junction had 8 bases not matched to a gene; V was cut back by 7 bases and J by 5 bases. CDR3 length: 14 residues. Study conclusions and caveats: CMV antigen specificity was confirmed in vitro for a few CMV-associated chains.

The PCR had 60 Vbeta and 13 Jbeta primers. Assay: immunoSEQ multiplex PCR; the TCRdb copy retains only in-frame clones and omits some. Among some 130,000 clones listed, more than 8% were seen once. The specimen sequenced was PBMCs. This chain connects TRBV5-1 to TRBJ2-1; 8 bases are a match to TRBD2. The clonotype was recovered from a man aged 45-65 years in good health and CMV-seronegative. CDR3 protein: CASGKGLDHNEQFF. The CDR3 DNA reads as TGCGCCAGCGGGAAGGGACTAGACCACAATGAGCAGTTCTTC.